This paragraph reports one T cell receptor beta chain. Its target is unknown. This sample was included in a study of cytomegalovirus exposure and HLA in healthy donors. Notes on the study in general: The majority of TCR sequences were rare, yet some public TCRs appeared in many donors. A missense DCLRE1C variant was associated with V- and J-gene trimming of TCR beta chains in a later analysis, and an independent cohort replicated the association. Sequencing depth across donors, presence/absence analyses assumed, was roughly uniform. The study carried out a later analysis of TCR beta sequences. It associated around 17,000 of them with specific HLA alleles at a false discovery rate of 0.05.

Primers: 60 Vbeta forward and 13 Jbeta reverse. The data were produced by immunoSEQ multiplex PCR, yet TCRdb's version contains in-frame clones alone and is incomplete. The sample gives around 150,000 clones, 87% of which show up once; 4% to 6.5% is in the top ten. Trimming removed 4 bases from V and 8 bases from J; junction bases left unmatched: 8. The germline CDR1 and CDR2 sequences are MDHEN and SYDVKM. This CDR3 comprises 14 residues. The TCR comes from a woman aged 30 to 39 in good health and CMV-seronegative. Material: PBMCs. The chain has TRBV28 and TRBJ2-1, with 7 bases that match TRBD2. CDR3 in amino acids: CASSSPGTMDEQFF. Here the CDR3 DNA reads TGTGCCAGCAGTTCACCAGGGACTATGGATGAGCAGTTCTTC.